Following are 29 T cell receptor beta chains from one sample sequenced in a study of Ad26.COV2.S vaccination and SARS-CoV-2 variants. Data came from immunoSEQ multiplex PCR; TCRdb stores just in-frame clones and leaves some out. The sample includes some 45,000 clones, 75% to 85% of them seen just once. Sequences were derived from peripheral blood, sampled after recovery from COVID-19. The origin of the receptors is a human donor who had recovered from COVID-19.

The rearrangement joins TRBV3-1 (or the pseudogene TRBV3-2) to TRBJ2-5; 8 positions agree with TRBD2. V gave up 1 base and J gave up 5 bases; unmatched junction bases: 6. The V gene's germline CDR1 is LGHDT and CDR2 YNNKEL (reference sequence). The CDR3 extends over 15 amino acids. The CDR3 bases are TGTGCCAGCAGCCAAGGAAGACTAGCGAGCGAGACCCAGTACTTC. Translation: CASSQGRLASETQYF.

The V and J genes are TRBV9 and TRBJ2-7, with a tentative D call TRBD2 (5 bases). Per the germline V gene, CDR1 is SGDLS and CDR2 is YYNGEE. The CDR3 consists of 15 residues. Trimming removed 4 bases from V and 7 bases from J, with 21 bases in between. The CDR3 here is CASSPFRDPLGEQYF. The CDR3 region has the DNA TGTGCCAGCAGCCCATTCCGGGATCCCTTGGGGGAGCAGTACTTC.

The chain uses TRBV7-8 and TRBJ2-3; D perhaps matches TRBD1 (6 bases). CDR3 length: 15 amino acids. Between the trimmed V and J ends, which lost 4 bases and 2 bases, there was a span of 13 bases. Germline CDR1 reads SGHVS; CDR2 reads FQNEAQ. CDR3 sequence (DNA): TGTGCCAGCAGCTCCCAACAGGGAAACACAGATACGCAGTATTTT. Its translation: CASSSQQGNTDTQYF.

The V call is TRBV5-1, the J call TRBJ1-2; D remains ambiguous. CDR3 size: 14 residues. Deletions cut 3 bases from V and 4 bases from J, with 13 bases between. From germline, CDR1 is SGHRS and CDR2 YFSETQ. The DNA for the CDR3 is TGCGCCAGCAGCTCATCGGTTGGGATCTATGGCTACACCTTC. Its protein product is CASSSSVGIYGYTF.

This clone was detected once. The chain couples TRBV11-2 to TRBJ2-7; no clear D. Germline V lookup: CDR1 SGHAT, CDR2 FQNNGV. The length of the CDR3 is 14 residues. V gave up 2 bases and J gave up 1 base, with 9 bases separating them. CDR3 nucleotides: TGTGCCAGCAGCTTAACGGACGGTTCCTACGAGCAGTACGTC. It yields the protein CASSLTDGSYEQYV.

The chain carries TRBV5-1 and TRBJ2-2; D not certain. From germline, CDR1 is SGHRS and CDR2 YFSETQ. This CDR3 contains 14 residues. V was clipped by 4 bases and J by 4 bases, with 11 bases between them. The CDR3, as DNA: TGCGCCAGCAGCCCCGCACCTAGCACCGGGGAGCTGTTTTTT. This sequence encodes CASSPAPSTGELFF. Full variable domain (outside the CDR3, taken from reference TRBV5-1 and TRBJ2-2): KAGVTQTPRYLIKTRGQQVTLSCSPISGHRSVSWYQQTPGQGLQFLFEYFSETQRNKGNFPGRFSGRQFSNSRSEMNVSTLELGDSALYLCASSPAPSTGELFFGEGSRLTVL.

This chain links TRBV5-1 with TRBJ2-6; a possible D gene is TRBD2 (6 bases). With 4 bases removed from V and 1 base from J, the gap between germline ends came to 15 bases. Per the germline V gene, CDR1 is SGHRS and CDR2 is YFSETQ. The CDR3 is 17 residues long. The CDR3 loop reads CASSATLTSSGANVLTF. The CDR3, as DNA: TGCGCCAGCAGCGCCACCCTGACTAGTTCTGGGGCCAACGTCCTGACTTTC.

V gene TRBV7-9 combines with J gene TRBJ2-5, with 15 bases matching TRBD2. Germline V gene sequence: CDR1 SEHNR, CDR2 FQNEAQ (reference sequence). This CDR3 region has 16 residues. Germline trimming cut 3 bases from V and 4 bases from J; bases unmatched to any gene: 3. CDR3 protein: CASSLEGLAGGETQYF. The CDR3 DNA reads as TGTGCCAGCAGCTTGGAGGGACTAGCGGGAGGAGAGACCCAGTACTTC.

The genes are TRBV5-1 and TRBJ1-2; possible D gene TRBD1, 6 bases. V lost 5 bases, J lost 7 bases, and 18 bases lay in between. This CDR3 is 14 amino acids long. Germline assignment: CDR1 SGHRS and CDR2 YFSETQ. Here the CDR3 reads CASSLPGATTGYTF. CDR3 in DNA: TGCGCCAGCAGTCTTCCGGGGGCGACTACTGGCTACACCTTC.

This chain joins TRBV19 and TRBJ2-1; 12 bases line up with TRBD2. The CDR3 is 14 amino acids. CDR1 LNHDA and CDR2 SQIVND come from the germline V gene (reference sequence). The V segment lost 6 bases and the J segment 8 bases; nucleotides outside the gene matches: 5. This chain's CDR3 is CASRLAGGPYEQFF. The CDR3 DNA sequence: TGTGCCAGTAGGCTAGCGGGAGGGCCCTATGAGCAGTTCTTC. Looking up the rest from reference TRBV19 and TRBJ2-1 gives the full variable domain: DGGITQSPKYLFRKEGQNVTLSCEQNLNHDAMYWYRQDPGQGLRLIYYSQIVNDFQKGDIAEGYSVSREKKESFPLTVTSAQKNPTAFYLCASRLAGGPYEQFFGPGTRLTVL.

This chain uses TRBV20-1 with TRBJ2-3; D is undetermined. The CDR3 runs 11 residues. The V gene's germline CDR1 is DFQATT and CDR2 SNEGSKA (reference sequence). V lost 5 bases and J lost 0, with 3 bases in between. The CDR3 DNA sequence: TGCAGTGCTGGGAGCACAGATACGCAGTATTTT. Its translation: CSAGSTDTQYF.

CDR3 sequence (DNA): TGTGCCAGCAGCCAAGGGCAGACCAGACAAGAGACCCAGTACTTC. This gives the protein CASSQGQTRQETQYF. The chain links TRBV4-2 to TRBJ2-5; unclear D gene. The CDR3 length is 15 residues. Per germline, CDR1 LGHNA and CDR2 YNFKEQ. Trimming removed 1 base at V and 2 bases at J, with 11 bases between.

The chain is built from TRBV6-6 and TRBJ1-5; TRBD1 is a possible D gene (5 bases). With 2 bases removed from V and 6 bases from J, the gap between germline ends came to 5 bases. Germline CDR1 and CDR2: MNHNY and SVGAGI (reference sequence). The CDR3 is 12 amino acids. This CDR3 is CASSYGGQPQHF. Here the CDR3 DNA reads TGTGCCAGCAGTTACGGGGGTCAGCCCCAGCATTTT.

Only a few counts were recorded for this clone. The chain links TRBV5-4 to TRBJ1-5; TRBD1 might be the D (6 bases). The V end was cut by 0 bases, the J end by 2 bases, with 6 bases between. This CDR3 spans 14 amino acids. Germline assignment: CDR1 SGHNT and CDR2 YYREEE (reference sequence). In nucleotides, the CDR3 is TGTGCCAGCAGCTTGGCAGGGGGCAATCAGCCCCAGCATTTT. It specifies CASSLAGGNQPQHF.

The V gene is TRBV7-9, the J gene TRBJ1-1; TRBD1 aligns across 11 bases. Looked up from germline, CDR1 is SEHNR and CDR2 is FQNEAQ (reference sequence). The CDR3 contains 18 residues. The J segment lost 0 bases and the V segment lost 5 bases, leaving 11 bases of the junction unmatched. The CDR3 coding sequence is TGTGCCAGCAGCGAGGGACAGGGGGTCCGGGACATGAACACTGAAGCTTTCTTT. Translating it yields CASSEGQGVRDMNTEAFF.

This sequence joins TRBV18 and TRBJ1-1, with unresolved D. V lost 2 bases to trimming and J lost 1 base, with 8 bases between them. Germline V gene lookup returns CDR1 KGHSH and CDR2 LQKENI. The CDR3 contains 14 residues. The CDR3 loop is CASSPSGQNTEAFF. The CDR3 region has the DNA TGTGCCAGCTCACCATCTGGGCAGAACACTGAAGCTTTCTTT.

The rearrangement joins TRBV7-2 to TRBJ1-1; no definite D call. The CDR3 has 13 amino acids. Trimming took off 3 bases at V and 8 bases at J, with 13 bases between the two ends. Germline CDR1 and CDR2: SGHTA and FQGNSA. The CDR3 sequence: CASSLYSSEEAFF. CDR3 nucleotide sequence: TGTGCCAGCAGCTTGTATTCGTCAGAAGAAGCTTTCTTT.

V usage is TRBV6-4 and J usage is TRBJ1-2, with D possibly TRBD1 on 5 matching bases. This CDR3 is built from 15 residues. Trimming removed 2 bases from V and 4 bases from J, with 14 bases in between. Germline lookup yields CDR1 MRHNA and CDR2 SNTAGT. The CDR3 protein is CASSDTGSRGYGYTF. The CDR3 DNA reads TGTGCCAGCAGTGACACAGGTTCTAGGGGCTATGGCTACACCTTC.

J is TRBJ2-5 and V is TRBV10-1, with TRBD1 identical over 9 bases. J gave up 1 base and V 2 bases, and 5 bases lay outside the gene matches. This CDR3 is 16 amino acids long. Germline V gene data show CDR1 as WNHNN and CDR2 as SYGVQD (reference sequence). CDR3 in amino acids: CASSEGTGGPQETQYF. CDR3 DNA sequence: TGCGCCAGCAGTGAGGGAACAGGGGGCCCCCAAGAGACCCAGTACTTC.

The chain couples TRBV19 to TRBJ1-3; tentative D call: TRBD1 (6 bases). Trimming left V 7 bases short and J 1 base short, with 11 bases between. The CDR3 runs to 14 residues. Germline V lookup: CDR1 LNHDA, CDR2 SQIVND (reference sequence). Written as DNA, the CDR3 is TGTGCCAGTAACAGGGAATTGTCTGGAAACACCATATATTTT. Protein sequence: CASNRELSGNTIYF.

CDR3 nucleotide sequence: TGTGCCAGCTCGCATGGACAGACCTACGAGCAGTACGTC. The encoded protein is CASSHGQTYEQYV. V and J are TRBV18 and TRBJ2-7; D may be TRBD1 (6 bases). Germline V gene lookup returns CDR1 KGHSH and CDR2 LQKENI. CDR3 length equals 13 residues. The V and J ends lost 6 bases and 2 bases respectively, with 11 bases between them.

This rearrangement joins TRBV3-1 (or the pseudogene TRBV3-2) to TRBJ2-3; 13 bases align to TRBD2. The germline gives CDR1 LGHDT, CDR2 YNNKEL (reference sequence). V was pared by 1 base and J by 0 bases, with 1 base of the junction left unmatched. The CDR3 contains 17 residues. The CDR3 nucleotides are TGTGCCAGCAGCCAAGGGACTAGCGGGAGCAGCACAGATACGCAGTATTTT. This gives the protein CASSQGTSGSSTDTQYF.

The chain carries TRBV18 and TRBJ1-3, with 10 bases identical to TRBD1. There are 18 residues in the CDR3. CDR1 and CDR2 from the germline V gene are KGHSH and LQKENI. The junction had 13 bases not matched to a gene; V was cut back by 6 bases and J by 2 bases. CDR3 sequence: CASSPGQGPMGPGNTIYF. CDR3 DNA: TGTGCCAGCTCCCCGGGACAGGGGCCGATGGGCCCTGGAAACACCATATATTTT.

This chain joins TRBV9 and TRBJ1-2; D gene unclear. Trimming stripped 0 bases from V and 6 bases from J, with 21 bases between. The CDR3 runs to 17 residues. The germline V gene encodes CDR1 SGDLS and CDR2 YYNGEE. CDR3 sequence reads: CASSVASGFRSWDGYTF. The CDR3 DNA is TGTGCCAGCAGCGTAGCTTCGGGGTTTCGCTCGTGGGATGGCTACACCTTC. Full variable domain (remainder filled in from reference TRBV9 and TRBJ1-2): DSGVTQTPKHLITATGQRVTLRCSPRSGDLSVYWYQQSLDQGLQFLIQYYNGEERAKGNILERFSAQQFPDLHSELNLSSLELGDSALYFCASSVASGFRSWDGYTFGSGTRLTVV.

This clone turned up a few times. The chain carries TRBV5-1 and TRBJ2-5, with 11 bases fitting TRBD2. In germline, CDR1 is SGHRS, CDR2 YFSETQ. The CDR3 is 16 residues long. Unmatched junction bases numbered 8, after V lost 4 bases and J lost 3 bases. The CDR3 sequence: CASSPGLAGVKETQYF. As DNA, the CDR3 is TGCGCCAGCAGCCCAGGACTAGCGGGCGTAAAAGAGACCCAGTACTTC.

J is TRBJ2-7 and V is TRBV12-3 or TRBV12-4, with D possibly TRBD1 on 5 matching bases. The length of the CDR3 is 12 residues. Trimming took off 2 bases at V and 4 bases at J, with 6 bases between the two ends. The CDR3 region has the DNA TGTGCCAGCAGTTTAAACAGGTACGAGCAGTACGTC. Protein product: CASSLNRYEQYV.

The rearrangement joins TRBV7-9 to TRBJ1-1, with D unresolved. Trimming stripped 2 bases from V and 4 bases from J, with 11 bases between. This CDR3 comprises 14 residues. Germline CDR1 reads SEHNR; CDR2 reads FQNEAQ (reference sequence). CDR3: CASSLIVGFTEAFF. The DNA of the CDR3 is TGTGCCAGCAGCTTAATAGTGGGATTCACTGAAGCTTTCTTT.

This CDR3 is CASSNGQGENIQYF. CDR3 coding DNA: TGTGCCAGCAGTAATGGACAGGGCGAAAACATTCAGTACTTC. This rearrangement joins TRBV6-6 to TRBJ2-4, with TRBD1 matching 8 bases. CDR1 and CDR2 (germline): MNHNY, SVGAGI (reference sequence). The CDR3 is 14 residues long. J was trimmed by 5 bases and V by 5 bases; bases with no gene match: 5.

The CDR3 bases are TGTGCCAGCAGTGAAGGGGCAACATCCAATGGCTACACCTTC. It encodes CASSEGATSNGYTF. The chain links TRBV6-1 to TRBJ1-2; no definite D call. The CDR3 spans 14 residues. V was pared by 1 base and J by 6 bases, with 12 bases between. The germline gives CDR1 MNHNS, CDR2 SASEGT.